The next 28 T cell receptor beta chains were all read from a single sample in a study of regulatory T cells in long-lasting Graves disease. Combining iRepertoire HTBI primers with Arm-PCR of CDR3 regions, the authors built TCR beta libraries. TCRdb independently ran MiXCR on the multiplex PCR reads; one entry per CDR3 protein. In the table there are 420,000 or so distinct CDR3 sequences, about 17% of which are singletons. Specified time point: newly diagnosed GD, antithyroid drugs for less than 3 months. The TCR library was made from RNA that had been extracted from PBMCs in TRIzol. This same sample was also taken into another study, of T cells in Graves' hyperthyroidism and ophthalmopathy.

The source material was peripheral blood mononuclear cells (PBMCs), sampled at new diagnosis, from a patient treated with antithyroid drugs. These receptors were obtained from a woman aged 18 to 35 with Graves disease.

The chain recombines TRBV7-9 with TRBJ2-4; D is undetermined. The germline V gene encodes CDR1 SEHNR and CDR2 FQNEAQ (reference sequence). The CDR3 runs to 12 residues. V lost 11 bases to trimming and J lost 4 bases, with 12 bases between them. The CDR3 DNA follows: TGTGCCCCCTATTGCACAAAAAACATTCAGTACTTC. Protein product: CAPYCTKNIQYF.

CDR3 in amino acids: CATSSRTSGDTQYF. The CDR3 DNA is TGTGCCACCAGCTCCCGGACTAGCGGGGATACGCAGTATTTT. V gene TRBV15 combines with J gene TRBJ2-3; 11 positions match TRBD2. V lost 5 bases to trimming and J lost 6 bases; unmatched junction nucleotides: 4. CDR1 and CDR2 (germline): LNHNV, YYDKDF (reference sequence). This CDR3 contains 14 residues. Filled out from reference TRBV15 and TRBJ2-3, the complete variable domain reads DAMVIQNPRYQVTQFGKPVTLSCSQTLNHNVMYWYQQKSSQAPKLLFHYYDKDFNNEADTPDNFQSRRPNTSFCFLDIRSPGLGDTAMYLCATSSRTSGDTQYFGPGTRLTVL.

This clonotype was recorded at least ten times. V usage is TRBV2 and J usage is TRBJ2-7; 7 nucleotides line up with TRBD2. Per germline, CDR1 SNHLY and CDR2 FYNNEI. With V trimmed by 2 bases and J by 3 bases, 7 bases remained unmatched. The CDR3 spans 15 residues. CDR3 in DNA: TGTGCCAGCAGTGAACCTCGCGGGAGCTTCTACGAGCAGTACTTC. Translation gives CASSEPRGSFYEQYF.

This clonotype was counted ten times or more. The chain carries TRBV20-1 and TRBJ2-7; D ambiguous. The CDR3 is 14 residues long. CDR1 DFQATT and CDR2 SNEGSKA come from the germline V gene (reference sequence). Trimming stripped 7 bases from V and 5 bases from J, with 21 bases between. The CDR3 DNA sequence: TGCAGTGGGCCAGCCGAACAAGGTTACCACGAGCAGTACTTC. It specifies CSGPAEQGYHEQYF.

This clonotype was seen ten or more times. The chain couples TRBV11-2 to TRBJ1-5, with D unclear. Per germline, CDR1 SGHAT and CDR2 FQNNGV. V dropped 3 bases and J dropped 3 bases, with 12 bases sitting between them. This CDR3 region has 15 residues. In DNA form, the CDR3 reads TGTGCCAGCAGCTTCGGTGGCAGACACAATCAGCCCCAGCATTTT. Translation: CASSFGGRHNQPQHF. The variable domain in full, completed from reference TRBV11-2 and TRBJ1-5, reads EAGVAQSPRYKIIEKRQSVAFWCNPISGHATLYWYQQILGQGPKLLIQFQNNGVVDDSQLPKDRFSAERLKGVDSTLKIQPAKLEDSAVYLCASSFGGRHNQPQHFGDGTRLSIL.

The chain recombines TRBV7-9 with TRBJ2-7; 13 bases are a match to TRBD2. J lost 4 bases, V lost 5 bases, and 8 bases had no gene match. Germline V lookup: CDR1 SEHNR, CDR2 FQNEAQ (reference sequence). The CDR3 has 16 amino acids. The CDR3 reads CASSPGLAGERYEQYF. The CDR3 DNA sequence: TGTGCCAGCAGCCCCGGACTAGCGGGAGAGAGGTACGAGCAGTACTTC.

Ten or more counts support this clonotype. The chain employs TRBV28 and TRBJ2-3; 7 bases agree with TRBD2. The germline V gene encodes CDR1 MDHEN and CDR2 SYDVKM. J lost 2 bases, V lost 7 bases, and 9 bases had no gene match. This CDR3 comprises 15 residues. CDR3 coding DNA: TGTGCCAGCATGCCGTGGGAGGGGAACACAGATACGCAGTATTTT. Translation: CASMPWEGNTDTQYF. The full variable domain, rest sourced from reference TRBV28 and TRBJ2-3, is DVKVTQSSRYLVKRTGEKVFLECVQDMDHENMFWYRQDPGLGLRLIYFSYDVKMKEKGDIPEGYSVSREKKERFSLILESASTNQTSMYLCASMPWEGNTDTQYFGPGTRLTVL.

This chain links TRBV19 with TRBJ2-2, with D possibly called TRBD1 or TRBD2 (6 bases each). The CDR3 sequence is 16 residues long. Germline V CDR1 and CDR2: LNHDA, SQIVND (reference sequence). Trimming removed 1 base at V and 4 bases at J, with 13 bases between. The chain's CDR3 is CASSIVGGAGTGELFF. The CDR3 DNA reads as TGTGCCAGTAGTATAGTGGGGGGCGCAGGCACCGGGGAGCTGTTTTTT.

At least ten counts were recorded for this clonotype. The CDR3 nucleotides are TGTGCCAGCAGTTTAGATGTGGGACAGGGGGGTTACAATGAGCAGTTCTTC. It specifies CASSLDVGQGGYNEQFF. The genes are TRBV28 and TRBJ2-1; 11 bases map to TRBD1. The V and J ends lost 2 bases and 4 bases, in that order; junction bases with no gene match: 7. The CDR3 spans 17 residues. The germline CDR1 and CDR2 sequences are MDHEN and SYDVKM.

The V and J genes are TRBV18 and TRBJ2-3, with D maybe TRBD1 (5 bases). The V end lost 3 bases, the J end lost 2 bases, and 12 bases lay between the germline ends. Germline loops: CDR1 KGHSH, CDR2 LQKENI. The CDR3 is made up of 15 amino acids. The CDR3 reads CASSPRDRFTDTQYF. The CDR3, as DNA: TGTGCCAGCTCACCTCGCGACAGATTCACAGATACGCAGTATTTT.

As for this clonotype: A much larger clone differs from this one at a single base, so this may be a read error. The V and J genes are TRBV28 and TRBJ2-1; 14 bases line up with TRBD2. In germline, CDR1 is MDHEN, CDR2 SYDVKM. The V gene end was trimmed by 6 bases and the J gene end by 5 bases; junction bases not matched to a gene: 3. The CDR3 sequence is 15 residues long. The CDR3 sequence is CASRVGLAGDNEQFF. CDR3 nucleotide sequence: TGTGCCAGCAGGGTGGGACTAGCGGGAGACAATGAGCAGTTCTTC.

This chain uses TRBV6-2 or TRBV6-3 with TRBJ1-1; D uncertain. The germline gives CDR1 MNHEY, CDR2 SVGEGT. The ends were cut back, 5 bases at V and 5 bases at J, with 24 bases in the middle. The CDR3 totals 17 residues. In nucleotides, the CDR3 is TGTGCCAGCAGTCGCCCCACCCCTCTGTCACTGGGGACTGAAGCTTTCTTT. Translating it yields CASSRPTPLSLGTEAFF.

The CDR3 coding sequence is TGTGCCGTTGGCGCTAGCGCAAGCACCGGGGAGCTGTTTTTT. The encoded protein is CAVGASASTGELFF. V and J are TRBV6-2 or TRBV6-3 and TRBJ2-2; weak D call: TRBD2 (6 bases). The germline V gene has CDR1 MNHEY and CDR2 SVGEGT. This CDR3 contains 14 residues. The ends were cut back, 11 bases at V and 4 bases at J, with 17 bases in the middle.

There are a few counts of this clonotype. The rearrangement uses TRBV5-1 and TRBJ1-5, with D hard to call. V gave up 2 bases and J gave up 3 bases, with 21 bases separating them. CDR3 size: 18 residues. Germline lookup yields CDR1 SGHRS and CDR2 YFSETQ. DNA for the CDR3: TGCGCCAGCAGCTTCAGAGAGCCGATCTCCTATAACAATCAGCCCCAGCATTTT. This codes for CASSFREPISYNNQPQHF.

This clonotype was detected only once. A much more abundant neighbour one base away suggests this may be a read error. This chain joins TRBV5-1 and TRBJ2-1; 8 nucleotides match TRBD1. This CDR3 is built from 16 residues. V lost 0 bases to trimming and J lost 10 bases; unmatched junction nucleotides: 12. Germline V gene sequence: CDR1 SGHRS, CDR2 YFSETQ. The CDR3 sequence: CASSLGSRGPAYEQFF. CDR3 sequence (DNA): TGCGCCAGCAGCTTGGGGAGCAGGGGGCCCGCCTACGAGCAGTTCTTC.

V and J are TRBV28 and TRBJ2-2, with 11 nucleotides matching TRBD2. The junction had 4 bases not matched to a gene; V was cut back by 6 bases and J by 4 bases. Germline V gene data show CDR1 as MDHEN and CDR2 as SYDVKM. The CDR3 runs 15 residues. DNA of the CDR3: TGTGCCAGCAGGGGACTAGCGGAGGCCACCGGGGAGCTGTTTTTT. Residues: CASRGLAEATGELFF.

This clonotype was recorded many times. The chain carries TRBV20-1 and TRBJ2-5; D may be TRBD2 (6 bases). V was shortened by 0 bases and J by 5 bases, with 16 bases between the two germline ends. The CDR3 has 15 residues. CDR1 is DFQATT, CDR2 SNEGSKA, per germline (reference sequence). CDR3 sequence: CSARDFGGAGETQYF. The CDR3 nucleotides are TGCAGTGCTAGAGATTTCGGGGGAGCGGGTGAGACCCAGTACTTC.

The sample holds a few counts of this clonotype. This chain uses TRBV28 with TRBJ1-1; a weak D match, TRBD1 (5 bases). Looked up from germline, CDR1 is MDHEN and CDR2 is SYDVKM. V lost 5 bases and J 0 bases, leaving 13 bases between the germline ends. The CDR3 loop spans 15 amino acids. This CDR3 is CASSESDRLNTEAFF. Here the CDR3 DNA reads TGTGCCAGCAGTGAAAGCGACAGATTGAACACTGAAGCTTTCTTT.

This clonotype came up many times. This rearrangement joins TRBV20-1 to TRBJ2-3; tentative D call: TRBD2 (6 bases). The last part of the DNA fits TRBJ2-7 better; the J call may be wrong. The CDR3 is 15 amino acids. Germline V gives CDR1 DFQATT, CDR2 SNEGSKA (reference sequence). The CDR3 DNA reads TGCAGTGCTAGAGAGCGGGACCACCCCTCCTACGAGCAGTACTTC. It specifies CSARERDHPSYEQYF.

This clonotype was detected many times. The chain uses TRBV6-5 and TRBJ2-5; 7 nucleotides agree with TRBD2. The CDR3 runs 18 residues. Germline V CDR1 and CDR2: MNHEY, SVGAGI. The J segment lost 2 bases and the V segment lost 0 bases, leaving 12 bases of the junction unmatched. DNA for the CDR3: TGTGCCAGCAGTTACTCCCACCAGGGAGCGGGGACTCAAGAGACCCAGTACTTC. Protein product: CASSYSHQGAGTQETQYF.

This clonotype appeared a single time. The CDR3 spells CASSRAPARNTGELFF. As DNA, the CDR3 is TGTGCCAGCAGCCGAGCCCCTGCCAGGAACACCGGGGAGCTGTTTTTT. This chain connects TRBV5-5 to TRBJ2-2; D gene uncertain. This CDR3 comprises 16 residues. Germline assignment: CDR1 SGHKS and CDR2 YYEKEE (reference sequence). The V gene lost 4 bases and the J gene lost 1 base, with 14 bases spanning the gap.

This clonotype appeared many times. This chain joins TRBV12-3 or TRBV12-4 and TRBJ2-2; D remains ambiguous. The CDR3 is made up of 14 amino acids. The V gene lost 4 bases and the J gene lost 5 bases, with 11 bases spanning the gap. CDR3 in amino acids: CASSSAIWTGELFF. The CDR3 bases are TGTGCCAGCAGTTCGGCTATCTGGACCGGGGAGCTGTTTTTT.

This clonotype was observed at least ten times. The chain employs TRBV28 and TRBJ2-7; D remains unclear. The CDR3 extends over 14 amino acids. The germline V gene encodes CDR1 MDHEN and CDR2 SYDVKM. The V gene lost 3 bases and the J gene lost 7 bases, with 16 bases spanning the gap. The CDR3 sequence is CASSLRGTPREQYF. CDR3 nucleotides: TGTGCCAGCAGTTTGAGAGGCACACCGCGGGAGCAGTACTTC.

In this sample, this clonotype turned up many times. The CDR3 DNA reads as TGTGCCAGCAGCTTCCGACTAGCGGGAGAGCGGGGGGAGCAGTTCTTC. This codes for CASSFRLAGERGEQFF. This rearrangement joins TRBV11-3 to TRBJ2-1; 12 nucleotides match TRBD2. The V segment lost 3 bases and the J segment 10 bases; nucleotides outside the gene matches: 10. Germline CDR1 reads SGHNT; CDR2 reads YENEEA. The CDR3 totals 16 residues.

This clonotype was counted between two and nine times. The chain joins TRBV10-3 to TRBJ2-7; D gene ambiguous. CDR1 ENHRY and CDR2 SYGVKD come from the germline V gene. This CDR3 contains 15 residues. Trimming took off 6 bases at V and 6 bases at J, with 21 bases between the two ends. The CDR3 region has the DNA TGTGCCATCAGACCCGGGCCCCCGCTAGAAAGCGAGCAGTACTTC. Its translation: CAIRPGPPLESEQYF.

Written as DNA, the CDR3 is TGTGCCTGGAGTGTACGGCTAGCGGACGAGCAGTACTTC. It yields the protein CAWSVRLADEQYF. The rearrangement uses TRBV30 and TRBJ2-7; 7 bases match TRBD2. Trimming took 0 bases from V and 5 from J; bases not matched to a gene: 4. The CDR3 sequence is 13 residues long. Germline V lookup: CDR1 GTSNPN, CDR2 SVGIG (reference sequence).

Note on this clonotype: Possible read error: a much larger clone is one base away. This chain links TRBV29-1 with TRBJ2-3, with D possibly TRBD1 on 5 matching bases. The CDR3 covers 13 residues. V shed 1 base and J shed 10 bases, with 15 bases lying between them. Germline V gives CDR1 SQVTM, CDR2 ANQGSEA. This CDR3 reads CSVEVKGRAPQYF. DNA of the CDR3: TGCAGCGTTGAAGTTAAAGGCAGGGCCCCGCAGTATTTT.

Written as DNA, the CDR3 is TGTGCCTGGAGGGCCCGACTAGCGGCCTACAATGAGCAGTTCTTC. Residues: CAWRARLAAYNEQFF. The rearrangement links TRBV30 to TRBJ2-1, with 9 bases identical to TRBD2. The V segment lost 3 bases and the J segment 2 bases; nucleotides outside the gene matches: 5. The germline V gene encodes CDR1 GTSNPN and CDR2 SVGIG (reference sequence). This CDR3 contains 15 residues.